What follows are 3 T cell receptor beta chains derived from one specimen sequenced in a study of control samples from healthy donors and cancer patients. Sequenced by immunoSEQ multiplex PCR; TCRdb stores in-frame clones only, minus some. The table shows some 99,000 clones, with roughly 91% occurring only once. Sequences were obtained from blood. The receptors originated from a woman in her forties or fifties in good health.

V and J are TRBV30 and TRBJ2-7; no clear D gene. The CDR3 covers 12 residues. Trimming left V 2 bases short and J 7 bases short, with 12 bases between. In germline, CDR1 is GTSNPN, CDR2 SVGIG (reference sequence). The CDR3, as DNA: TGTGCCTGGAGTCCTGCTACGGTTGAGCAGTACTTC. This gives the protein CAWSPATVEQYF.

V usage is TRBV9 and J usage is TRBJ1-3; D ambiguous. CDR1 and CDR2 from the germline V gene are SGDLS and YYNGEE. V lost 0 bases to trimming and J lost 3 bases, with 4 bases between them. This CDR3 contains 13 residues. Here the CDR3 reads CASSVGNGNTIYF. DNA of the CDR3: TGTGCCAGCAGCGTAGGAAATGGAAACACCATATATTTT. The entire variable domain, with the rest obtained from reference TRBV9 and TRBJ1-3, is as follows: DSGVTQTPKHLITATGQRVTLRCSPRSGDLSVYWYQQSLDQGLQFLIQYYNGEERAKGNILERFSAQQFPDLHSELNLSSLELGDSALYFCASSVGNGNTIYFGEGSWLTVV.

The chain combines TRBV7-3 with TRBJ2-1; D possibly corresponds to TRBD2 (7 bases). Trimming removed 5 bases at V and 8 bases at J, with 16 bases between. Germline assignment: CDR1 SGHTA and CDR2 FQGTGA. The CDR3 runs 14 residues. This chain's CDR3 is CASSLGEGVDEQFF. CDR3 nucleotides: TGTGCCAGCAGCCTAGGGGAGGGGGTAGATGAGCAGTTCTTC.